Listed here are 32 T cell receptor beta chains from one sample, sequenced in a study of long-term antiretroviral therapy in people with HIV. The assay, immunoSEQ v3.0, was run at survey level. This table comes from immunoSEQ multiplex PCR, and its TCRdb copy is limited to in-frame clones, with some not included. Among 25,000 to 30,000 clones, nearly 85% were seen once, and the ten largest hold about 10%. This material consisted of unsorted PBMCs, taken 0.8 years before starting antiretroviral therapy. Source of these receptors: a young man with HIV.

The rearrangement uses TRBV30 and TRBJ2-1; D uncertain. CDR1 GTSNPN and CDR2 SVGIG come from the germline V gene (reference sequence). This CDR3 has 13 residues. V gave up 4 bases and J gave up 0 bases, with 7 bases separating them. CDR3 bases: TGTGCCTGGACTGACCTCTCCTACAATGAGCAGTTCTTC. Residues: CAWTDLSYNEQFF. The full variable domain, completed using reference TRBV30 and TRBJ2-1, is SQTIHQWPATLVQPVGSPLSLECTVEGTSNPNLYWYRQAAGRGLQLLFYSVGIGQISSEVPQNLSASRPQDRQFILSSKKLLLSDSGFYLCAWTDLSYNEQFFGPGTRLTVL.

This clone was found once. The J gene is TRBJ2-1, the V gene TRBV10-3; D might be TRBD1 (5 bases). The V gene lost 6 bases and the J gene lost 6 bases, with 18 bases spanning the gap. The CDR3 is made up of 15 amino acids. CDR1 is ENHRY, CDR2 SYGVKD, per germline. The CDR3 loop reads CAIRRQGTLGNEQFF. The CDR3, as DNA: TGTGCCATCAGGCGCCAGGGTACCCTTGGCAATGAGCAGTTCTTC.

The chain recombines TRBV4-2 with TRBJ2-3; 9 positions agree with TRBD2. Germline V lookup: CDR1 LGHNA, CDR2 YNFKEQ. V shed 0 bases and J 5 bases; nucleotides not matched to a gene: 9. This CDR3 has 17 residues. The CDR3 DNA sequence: TGTGCCAGCAGCCAAGATCGCGGGAGGGCCGGGGGAGATACGCAGTATTTT. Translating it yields CASSQDRGRAGGDTQYF.

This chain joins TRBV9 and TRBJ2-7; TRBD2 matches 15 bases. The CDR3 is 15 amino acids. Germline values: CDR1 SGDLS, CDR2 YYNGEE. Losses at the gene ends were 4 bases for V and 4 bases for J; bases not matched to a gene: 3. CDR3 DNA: TGTGCCAGCAGCCCGGGACTAGCGGGGGGATACGAGCAGTACTTC. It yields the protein CASSPGLAGGYEQYF.

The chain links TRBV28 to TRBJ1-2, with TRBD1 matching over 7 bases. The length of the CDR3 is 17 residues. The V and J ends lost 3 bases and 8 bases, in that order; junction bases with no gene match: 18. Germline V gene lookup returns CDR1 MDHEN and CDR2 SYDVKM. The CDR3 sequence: CASSFRAQLDRVGGYTF. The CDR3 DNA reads TGTGCCAGCAGTTTTCGGGCCCAACTAGACAGGGTTGGAGGCTACACCTTC.

The CDR3 sequence is CASSRRDRNQPQHF. CDR3 in DNA: TGTGCCAGTAGTAGGAGGGACAGGAATCAGCCCCAGCATTTT. The chain is built from TRBV19 and TRBJ1-5; the match to TRBD1 covers 8 bases. Germline V CDR1 and CDR2: LNHDA, SQIVND (reference sequence). The V segment lost 4 bases and the J segment 4 bases; nucleotides outside the gene matches: 3. The CDR3 length is 14 residues. Looking up the rest from reference TRBV19 and TRBJ1-5 gives the full variable domain: DGGITQSPKYLFRKEGQNVTLSCEQNLNHDAMYWYRQDPGQGLRLIYYSQIVNDFQKGDIAEGYSVSREKKESFPLTVTSAQKNPTAFYLCASSRRDRNQPQHFGDGTRLSIL.

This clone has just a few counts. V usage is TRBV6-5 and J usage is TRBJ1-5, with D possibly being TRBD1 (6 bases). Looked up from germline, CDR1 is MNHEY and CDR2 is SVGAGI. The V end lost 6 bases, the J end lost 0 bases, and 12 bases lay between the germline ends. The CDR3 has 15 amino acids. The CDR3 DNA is TGTGCCAGCAGACCCGGGACATTTAGCAATCAGCCCCAGCATTTT. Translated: CASRPGTFSNQPQHF.

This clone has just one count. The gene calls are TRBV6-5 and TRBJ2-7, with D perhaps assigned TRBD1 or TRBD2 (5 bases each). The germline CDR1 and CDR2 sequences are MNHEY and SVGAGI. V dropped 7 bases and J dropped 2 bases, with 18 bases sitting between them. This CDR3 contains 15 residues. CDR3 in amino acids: CASTERGQKTYEQYF. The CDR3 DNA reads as TGTGCCAGCACCGAACGGGGCCAAAAAACCTACGAGCAGTACTTC.

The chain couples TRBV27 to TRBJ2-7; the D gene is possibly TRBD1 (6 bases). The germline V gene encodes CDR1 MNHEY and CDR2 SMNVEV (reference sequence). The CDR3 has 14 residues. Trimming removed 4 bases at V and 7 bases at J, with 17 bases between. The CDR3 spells CASSSGGSGLEQYF. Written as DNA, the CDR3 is TGTGCCAGCAGTTCTGGGGGCAGCGGTCTTGAGCAGTACTTC.

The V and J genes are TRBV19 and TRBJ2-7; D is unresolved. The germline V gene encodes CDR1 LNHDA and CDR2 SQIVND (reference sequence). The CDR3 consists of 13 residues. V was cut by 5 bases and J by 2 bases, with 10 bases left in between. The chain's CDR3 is CASSPLVTYEQYF. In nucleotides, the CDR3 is TGTGCCAGTAGTCCCCTCGTTACCTACGAGCAGTACTTC.

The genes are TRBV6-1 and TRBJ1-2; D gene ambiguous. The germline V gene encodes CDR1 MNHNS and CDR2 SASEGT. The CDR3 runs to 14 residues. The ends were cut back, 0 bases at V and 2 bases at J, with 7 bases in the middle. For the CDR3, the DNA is TGTGCCAGCAGTGAAGCGGTCGGAAACTATGGCTACACCTTC. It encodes CASSEAVGNYGYTF.

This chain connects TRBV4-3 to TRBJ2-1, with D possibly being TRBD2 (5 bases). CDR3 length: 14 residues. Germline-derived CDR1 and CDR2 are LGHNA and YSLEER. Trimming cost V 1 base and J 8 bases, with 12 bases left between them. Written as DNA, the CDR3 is TGCGCCAGCAGCCAAGGGTTAGCGAGAGATGAGCAGTTCTTC. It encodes CASSQGLARDEQFF.

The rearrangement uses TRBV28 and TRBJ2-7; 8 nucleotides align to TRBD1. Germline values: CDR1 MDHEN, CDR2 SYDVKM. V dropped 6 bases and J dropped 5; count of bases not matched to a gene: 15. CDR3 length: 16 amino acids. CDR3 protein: CASSSPSDRGIHEQYF. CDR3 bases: TGTGCCAGCAGCTCCCCCAGTGACAGGGGCATACACGAGCAGTACTTC. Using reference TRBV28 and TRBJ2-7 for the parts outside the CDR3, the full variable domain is DVKVTQSSRYLVKRTGEKVFLECVQDMDHENMFWYRQDPGLGLRLIYFSYDVKMKEKGDIPEGYSVSREKKERFSLILESASTNQTSMYLCASSSPSDRGIHEQYFGPGTRLTVT.

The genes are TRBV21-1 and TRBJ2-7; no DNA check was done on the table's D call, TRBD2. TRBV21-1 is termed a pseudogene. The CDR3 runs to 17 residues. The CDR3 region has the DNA TGTGCCAGCAGCCGAGGGCGCCCTTCGACCTTTATCTACGAGCAGTACTTC. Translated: CASSRGRPSTFIYEQYF.

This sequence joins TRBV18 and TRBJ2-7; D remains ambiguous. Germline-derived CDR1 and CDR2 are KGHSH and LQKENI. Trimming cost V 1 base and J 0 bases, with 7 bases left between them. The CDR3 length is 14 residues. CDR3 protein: CASSPQQASYEQYF. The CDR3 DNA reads TGTGCCAGCTCACCACAGCAGGCCTCCTACGAGCAGTACTTC.

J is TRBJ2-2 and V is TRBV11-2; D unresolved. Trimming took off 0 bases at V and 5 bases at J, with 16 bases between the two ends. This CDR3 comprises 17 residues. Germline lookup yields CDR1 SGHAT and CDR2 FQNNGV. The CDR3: CASSLEPPSPYTGELFF. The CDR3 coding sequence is TGTGCCAGCAGCTTAGAGCCCCCCTCTCCTTATACCGGGGAGCTGTTTTTT.

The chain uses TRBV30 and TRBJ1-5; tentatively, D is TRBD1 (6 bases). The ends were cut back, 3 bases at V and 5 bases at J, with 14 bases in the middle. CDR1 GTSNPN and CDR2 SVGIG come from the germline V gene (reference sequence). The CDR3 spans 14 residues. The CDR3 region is CAWRKQGGYQPQHF. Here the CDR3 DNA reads TGTGCCTGGAGGAAACAGGGAGGCTATCAGCCCCAGCATTTT.

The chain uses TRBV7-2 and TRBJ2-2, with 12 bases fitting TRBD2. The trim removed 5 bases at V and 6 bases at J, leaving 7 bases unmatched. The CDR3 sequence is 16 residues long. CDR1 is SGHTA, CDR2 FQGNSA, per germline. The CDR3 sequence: CASSTRLAGESGELFF. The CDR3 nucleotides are TGTGCCAGCAGCACGAGACTAGCGGGAGAATCCGGGGAGCTGTTTTTT.

The CDR3 protein is CASSLRAPGEQYF. CDR3 bases: TGTGCCAGCAGTTTGAGGGCTCCTGGGGAGCAGTACTTC. The V and J genes are TRBV28 and TRBJ2-7; D is perhaps TRBD2 (5 bases). Germline V CDR1 and CDR2: MDHEN, SYDVKM. With 3 bases removed from V and 7 bases from J, the gap between germline ends came to 13 bases. There are 13 residues in the CDR3.

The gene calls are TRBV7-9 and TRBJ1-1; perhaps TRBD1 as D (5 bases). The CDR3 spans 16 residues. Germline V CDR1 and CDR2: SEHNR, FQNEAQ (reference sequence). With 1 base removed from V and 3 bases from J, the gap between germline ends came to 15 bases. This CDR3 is CASSLVSGGRDTEAFF. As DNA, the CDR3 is TGTGCCAGCAGCTTAGTTTCGGGGGGGAGGGACACTGAAGCTTTCTTT.

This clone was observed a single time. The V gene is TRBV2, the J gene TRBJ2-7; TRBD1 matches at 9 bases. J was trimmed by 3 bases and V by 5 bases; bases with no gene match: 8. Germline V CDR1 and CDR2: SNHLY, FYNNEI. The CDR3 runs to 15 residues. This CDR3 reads CASSRTGTGNYEQYF. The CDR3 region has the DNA TGTGCCAGCAGTAGAACCGGGACAGGGAACTACGAGCAGTACTTC.

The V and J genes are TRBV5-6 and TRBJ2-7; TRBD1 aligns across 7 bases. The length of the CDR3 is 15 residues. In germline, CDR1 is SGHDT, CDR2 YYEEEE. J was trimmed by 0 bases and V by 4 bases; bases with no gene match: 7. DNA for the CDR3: TGTGCCAGCAGCAACGGACAGGTTAACTCCTACGAGCAGTACTTC. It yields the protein CASSNGQVNSYEQYF.

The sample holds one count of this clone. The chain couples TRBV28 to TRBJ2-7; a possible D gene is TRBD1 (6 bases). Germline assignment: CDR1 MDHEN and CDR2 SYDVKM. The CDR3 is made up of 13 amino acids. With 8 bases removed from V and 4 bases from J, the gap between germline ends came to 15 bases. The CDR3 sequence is CASDEDSGYEQYF. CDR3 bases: TGTGCCAGCGATGAGGACAGTGGGTACGAGCAGTACTTC.

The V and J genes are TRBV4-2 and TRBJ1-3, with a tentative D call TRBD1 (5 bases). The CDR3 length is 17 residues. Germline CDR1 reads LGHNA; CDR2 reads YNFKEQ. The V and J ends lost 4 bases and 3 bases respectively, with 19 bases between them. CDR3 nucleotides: TGTGCCAGCAGCCCAGGCGGCCCGGGGGATGGTGGAAACACCATATATTTT. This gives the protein CASSPGGPGDGGNTIYF.

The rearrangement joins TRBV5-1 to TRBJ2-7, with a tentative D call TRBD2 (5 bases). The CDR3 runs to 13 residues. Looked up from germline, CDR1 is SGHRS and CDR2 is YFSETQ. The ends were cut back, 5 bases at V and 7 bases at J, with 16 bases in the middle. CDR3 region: CASREEGSGEQYF. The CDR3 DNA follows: TGCGCCAGCAGAGAGGAAGGCTCGGGGGAGCAGTACTTC.

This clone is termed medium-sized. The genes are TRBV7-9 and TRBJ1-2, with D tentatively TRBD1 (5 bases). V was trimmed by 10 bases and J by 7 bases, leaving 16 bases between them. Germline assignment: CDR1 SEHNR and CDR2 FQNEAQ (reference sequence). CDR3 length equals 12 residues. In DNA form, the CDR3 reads TGTGCCACTACCCGACAGATCGCTGGCTACACCTTC. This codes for CATTRQIAGYTF.

In nucleotides, the CDR3 is TGTGCCAGCAGCCGTAACGGGAGGAACCACGAGCAGTACTTC. Residues: CASSRNGRNHEQYF. The rearrangement links TRBV5-6 to TRBJ2-7; TRBD2 agrees at 7 bases. The CDR3 consists of 14 residues. The V segment lost 4 bases and the J segment 5 bases; nucleotides outside the gene matches: 9. Germline CDR1 and CDR2: SGHDT and YYEEEE.

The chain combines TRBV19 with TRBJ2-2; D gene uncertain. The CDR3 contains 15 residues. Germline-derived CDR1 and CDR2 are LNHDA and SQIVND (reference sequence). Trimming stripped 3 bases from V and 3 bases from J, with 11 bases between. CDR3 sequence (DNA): TGTGCCAGTAGTATTTTCGGTCAGTACACCGGGGAGCTGTTTTTT. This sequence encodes CASSIFGQYTGELFF.

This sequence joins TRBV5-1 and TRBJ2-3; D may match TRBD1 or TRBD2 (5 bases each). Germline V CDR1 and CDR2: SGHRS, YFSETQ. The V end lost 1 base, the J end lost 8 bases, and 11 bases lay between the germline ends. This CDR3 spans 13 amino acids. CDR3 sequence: CASSLQGEGTQYF. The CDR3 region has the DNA TGCGCCAGCAGCTTGCAGGGAGAGGGTACGCAGTATTTT.

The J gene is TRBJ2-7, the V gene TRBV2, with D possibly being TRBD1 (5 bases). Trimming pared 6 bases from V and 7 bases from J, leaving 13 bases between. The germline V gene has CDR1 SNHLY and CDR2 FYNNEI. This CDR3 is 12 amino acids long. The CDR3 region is CASRLQVLEQYF. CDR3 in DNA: TGTGCCAGCAGGCTACAGGTCTTGGAGCAGTACTTC.

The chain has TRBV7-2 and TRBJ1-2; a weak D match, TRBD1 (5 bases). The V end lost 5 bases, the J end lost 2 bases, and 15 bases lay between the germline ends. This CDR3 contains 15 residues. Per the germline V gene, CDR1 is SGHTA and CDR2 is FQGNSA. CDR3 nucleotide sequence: TGTGCCAGCAGCGCCCGGGAGGGGATAAACTATGGCTACACCTTC. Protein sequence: CASSAREGINYGYTF.

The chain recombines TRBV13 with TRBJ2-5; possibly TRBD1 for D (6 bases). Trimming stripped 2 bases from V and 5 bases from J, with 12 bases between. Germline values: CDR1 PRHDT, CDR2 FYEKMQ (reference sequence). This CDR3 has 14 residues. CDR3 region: CASSLPGARETQYF. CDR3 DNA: TGTGCCAGCAGCTTACCAGGGGCTAGGGAGACCCAGTACTTC.